This T cell receptor (beta chain) emerged from a study of beta chain features in type 1 diabetes. Study details: The study examined some 110,000,000 sorted cells across all samples. Regarding the study as a whole: Highly expressing activated T cells could be over-counted with a cDNA template.

The investigators reverse transcribed all of the isolated RNA, so they sequenced expressed TCRB transcripts. Only in-frame clones appear in the TCRdb table, and some are missing; sequencing was by immunoSEQ multiplex PCR. The sample holds roughly 230,000 clones; roughly 9.6% are singletons and the top ten take around 0.031%. As concerns this clone: What it recognizes is unknown.

CDR3 length: 16 amino acids. The rearrangement links TRBV21-1 to TRBJ2-3; the tabulated D call, TRBD2, remains unverified against the DNA. TRBV21-1 is a listed pseudogene. Specimen: naive CD4+ T cells from blood. This receptor was identified in a woman aged 18-35 years in good health. The CDR3 coding sequence is TGTGCCAGCAGAGATCTAGCGGGAGGCGGGACAGATACGCAGTATTTT. This translates into CASRDLAGGGTDTQYF.